This entry lists 3 T cell receptor beta chains sequenced from one sample in a study of blood T cells in healthy people across ages. A sample-barcoded 5' primer and a J-beta primer mix were used in a second PCR of roughly 7 to 12 cycles. A single record per CDR3 protein comes from TCRdb applying MiXCR to the 5' RACE reads. The sample lists about 1,400,000 distinct CDR3 sequences, 40% to 50% occurring once. Sequenced sample: blood. These receptors originate from a woman aged 18-35 years in good health.

The table lists this clonotype with a few counts. The V gene is TRBV5-1, the J gene TRBJ2-1; weak D call: TRBD2 (6 bases). Germline-derived CDR1 and CDR2 are SGHRS and YFSETQ. This CDR3 region has 14 residues. The ends were cut back, 3 bases at V and 5 bases at J, with 12 bases in the middle. CDR3 sequence: CASSSTGLDNEQFF. As DNA, the CDR3 is TGCGCCAGCAGCTCGACGGGACTGGACAATGAGCAGTTCTTC.

The rearrangement uses TRBV7-3 and TRBJ2-1, with D possibly being TRBD1 or TRBD2 (5 bases each). Germline assignment: CDR1 SGHTA and CDR2 FQGTGA. V gave up 5 bases and J gave up 6 bases, with 32 bases separating them. This CDR3 region has 20 residues. The CDR3 nucleotides are TGTGCCAGCAGCGAACTTCCGTCCGGGACCAGCTCAGAAACGGGCAATGAGCAGTTCTTC. Its translation is CASSELPSGTSSETGNEQFF.

A few counts support this clonotype. The V gene is TRBV7-2, the J gene TRBJ2-1; D remains ambiguous. Per the germline V gene, CDR1 is SGHTA and CDR2 is FQGNSA. V gave up 1 base and J gave up 5 bases, with 12 bases separating them. The CDR3 totals 15 residues. This chain's CDR3 is CASSLGPYLDNEQFF. As DNA, the CDR3 is TGTGCCAGCAGCTTAGGTCCCTACCTGGACAATGAGCAGTTCTTC. Drawing the rest from reference TRBV7-2 and TRBJ2-1, the complete variable domain is GAGVSQSPSNKVTEKGKDVELRCDPISGHTALYWYRQSLGQGLEFLIYFQGNSAPDKSGLPSDRFSAERTGGSVSTLTIQRTQQEDSAVYLCASSLGPYLDNEQFFGPGTRLTVL.